This paragraph covers one T cell receptor (beta chain) sequence. As processed by the authors: Using reference gene primer amplification, nucleated cell counts were estimated. Assay used: immunoSEQ multiplex PCR; TCRdb lists only in-frame clones, some missing. For V, J and clone size, that table is used; D and trimming come from the DNA. This repertoire shows about 310,000 clones, about nine tenths found once; its top ten account for 1%. The sample originates from a study of blood T cell repertoires in COVID-19. On the study more broadly: The United States, Italy and Spain were the sources of the acute and convalescent COVID-19 samples. The analysed material was cDNA or gDNA that came from T cells, B-cell-depleted T cells, or PBMCs.

The V gene lost 0 bases and the J gene lost 3 bases, with 11 bases spanning the gap. Per the germline V gene, CDR1 is SGHNT and CDR2 is YYREEE (reference sequence). CDR3 length: 15 residues. The TCR originated in a man aged 45-65 years with active or convalescent COVID-19. V usage is TRBV5-4 and J usage is TRBJ2-3, with a tentative D call TRBD1 (6 bases). The sample was peripheral blood. The CDR3 is CASSLATGRTDTQYF. CDR3 nucleotide sequence: TGTGCCAGCAGCTTGGCTACAGGGAGAACAGATACGCAGTATTTT.